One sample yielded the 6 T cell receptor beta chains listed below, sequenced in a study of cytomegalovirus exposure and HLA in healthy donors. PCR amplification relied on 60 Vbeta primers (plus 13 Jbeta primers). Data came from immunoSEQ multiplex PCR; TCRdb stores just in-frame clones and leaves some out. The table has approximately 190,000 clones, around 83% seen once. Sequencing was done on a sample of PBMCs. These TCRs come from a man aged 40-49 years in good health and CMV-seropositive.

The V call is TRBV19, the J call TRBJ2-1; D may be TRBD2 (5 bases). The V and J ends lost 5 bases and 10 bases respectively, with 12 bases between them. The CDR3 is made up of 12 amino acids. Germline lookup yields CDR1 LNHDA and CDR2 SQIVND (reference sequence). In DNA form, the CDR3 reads TGTGCCAGTAGTCAAGGGAGTCCGGAGCAGTTCTTC. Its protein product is CASSQGSPEQFF.

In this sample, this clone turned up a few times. The CDR3 here is CASSHRRGEAFF. The CDR3 coding sequence is TGCGCCAGCAGCCATCGGCGGGGTGAAGCTTTCTTT. The rearrangement links TRBV5-1 to TRBJ1-1; D gene ambiguous. The CDR3 contains 12 residues. Trimming left V 4 bases short and J 7 bases short, with 11 bases between. Germline values: CDR1 SGHRS, CDR2 YFSETQ.

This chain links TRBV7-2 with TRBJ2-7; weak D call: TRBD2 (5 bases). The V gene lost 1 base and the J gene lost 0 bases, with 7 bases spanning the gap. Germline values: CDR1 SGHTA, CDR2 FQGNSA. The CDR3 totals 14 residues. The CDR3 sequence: CASSLVSDSYEQYF. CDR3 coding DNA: TGTGCCAGCAGCTTAGTTAGCGACTCCTACGAGCAGTACTTC.

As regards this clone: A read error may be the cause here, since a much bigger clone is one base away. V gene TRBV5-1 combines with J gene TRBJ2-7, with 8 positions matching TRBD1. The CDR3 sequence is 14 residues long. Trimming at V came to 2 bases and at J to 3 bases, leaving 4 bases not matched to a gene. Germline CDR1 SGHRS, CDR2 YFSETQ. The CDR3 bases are TGCGCCAGCAGCTTCGGGACAGGCCTCTACGAGCAGTACTTC. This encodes CASSFGTGLYEQYF. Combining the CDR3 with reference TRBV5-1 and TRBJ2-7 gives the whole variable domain KAGVTQTPRYLIKTRGQQVTLSCSPISGHRSVSWYQQTPGQGLQFLFEYFSETQRNKGNFPGRFSGRQFSNSRSEMNVSTLELGDSALYLCASSFGTGLYEQYFGPGTRLTVT.

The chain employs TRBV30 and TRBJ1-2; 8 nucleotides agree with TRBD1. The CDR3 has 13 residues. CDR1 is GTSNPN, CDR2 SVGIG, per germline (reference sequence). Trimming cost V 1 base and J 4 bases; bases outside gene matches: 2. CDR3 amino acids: CAWSGQGSYGYTF. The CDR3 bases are TGTGCCTGGAGTGGACAGGGGAGCTATGGCTACACCTTC. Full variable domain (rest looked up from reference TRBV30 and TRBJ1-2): SQTIHQWPATLVQPVGSPLSLECTVEGTSNPNLYWYRQAAGRGLQLLFYSVGIGQISSEVPQNLSASRPQDRQFILSSKKLLLSDSGFYLCAWSGQGSYGYTFGSGTRLTVV.

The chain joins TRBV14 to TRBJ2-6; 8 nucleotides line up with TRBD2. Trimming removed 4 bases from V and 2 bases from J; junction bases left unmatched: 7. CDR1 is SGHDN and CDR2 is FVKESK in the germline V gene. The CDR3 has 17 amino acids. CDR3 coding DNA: TGTGCCAGCAGCCCGGGACTAGGAGAAGCTGGGGCCAACGTCCTGACTTTC. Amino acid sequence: CASSPGLGEAGANVLTF.